This record looks at one T cell receptor beta chain sequence and its context. Its antigen is not yet known. No base quality information exists; no much larger clone differs at one position. The data belong to a study of blood T cell repertoires in COVID-19 (TCRdb year 2020). Regarding the complete study: Samples covering the acute and convalescent phases of COVID-19 were provided by collaborators in the United States, Italy and Spain. The material from the prospective study consisted of cDNA or gDNA derived from T cells, B-cell-depleted T cells, or PBMCs. The dataset comprised deeply sampled blood TCRbeta repertoires from subjects exposed to, actively infected with, or recovered from COVID-19. The repertoires were released in a freely available public database intended as a resource for research on the immune response to SARS-CoV-2. Samples came from the ongoing ImmuneRACE study (first 160 participants) plus 1,254 subjects from 6 global collaborators. Nearly every sample came with metadata listing a de-identified subject ID, COVID-19 status, age in years and sex. Where available, HLA class I and class II types were taken from metadata supplied by the sample provider and were not determined by assay-based typing. Findings and caveats that apply to the study as a whole: The quantity of clinical and demographic metadata differed by source and by participant and was supplied without curation.

Whole blood was collected in K2EDTA tubes by collaborating institutions according to the institutions' own protocols. For TCRbeta analysis, collaborator samples were shipped as frozen whole blood, as isolated PBMCs, or as DNA extracted from either sample type. TCRbeta CDR3 regions were amplified from genomic DNA using the immunoSEQ Assay, a bias-controlled multiplex PCR. The authors processed their data as follows. Nucleated cell counts per sample were estimated from amplification of reference gene primers within the assay. To quantify the absolute abundance of each unique TCRbeta CDR3 rearrangement, sequence reads were collapsed and filtered. For each sample, productive Simpson clonality was calculated by taking the square root of Simpson's diversity index across productive rearrangements. TCRdb's version of the immuneACCESS table is confined to in-frame rearrangements and falls short of the full clone set. An unresolved V gene accounts for under half of the shortfall where checked; the remainder is of unknown origin. That table supplies the V and J calls and clone size; D and trimming were determined from the DNA. This sample is represented by around 150,000 clones; about 83% of them were singletons. The ten largest clones capture around 16% of the sample.

The junction shows trimming of 1 base on V and 7 bases on J, plus 10 bases between the germline ends. Per the germline V gene (reference sequence), LGHDT is the CDR1 and YNNKEL is the CDR2. The CDR3 measures 13 amino acids from cysteine to phenylalanine. The DNA shown is the 39-base CDR3, in frame from base 1. This clonotype was obtained from a man aged 45-65 years with acute or convalescent COVID-19. The sample consisted of peripheral blood. The receptor chain draws on TRBV3-1 (or the pseudogene TRBV3-2) and TRBJ1-2; 5 matching bases give a weak D call of TRBD1. The CDR3 protein is CASSQVLGGGYTF. The nucleotide sequence reads TGTGCCAGCAGCCAAGTTCTGGGGGGTGGCTACACCTTC.